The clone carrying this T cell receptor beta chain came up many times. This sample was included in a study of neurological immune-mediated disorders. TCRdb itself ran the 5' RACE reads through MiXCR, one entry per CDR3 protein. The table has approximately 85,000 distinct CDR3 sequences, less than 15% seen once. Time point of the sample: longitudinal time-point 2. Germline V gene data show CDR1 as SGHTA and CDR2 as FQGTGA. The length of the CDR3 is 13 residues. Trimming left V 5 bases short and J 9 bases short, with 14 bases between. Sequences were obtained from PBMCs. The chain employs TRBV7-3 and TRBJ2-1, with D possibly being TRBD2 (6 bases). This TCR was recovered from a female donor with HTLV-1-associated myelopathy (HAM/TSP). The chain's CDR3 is CASSAPEGGEQFF. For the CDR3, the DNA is TGTGCCAGCAGCGCACCCGAGGGAGGTGAGCAGTTCTTC.